Each of the 24 T cell receptor beta chains below was sequenced from the same sample in a study of cytomegalovirus exposure and HLA in healthy donors. The PCR employed 60 Vbeta primers together with 13 Jbeta primers. Profiled with immunoSEQ multiplex PCR; TCRdb holds only in-frame clones, not every one. The sample contains roughly 130,000 clones, approximately 80% of which appear only once. The sample taken for sequencing was PBMCs. Source of these receptors: a human donor in good health.

The chain uses TRBV5-1 and TRBJ2-3; the match to TRBD1 covers 8 bases. Trimming at V came to 4 bases and at J to 2 bases, leaving 9 bases not matched to a gene. Germline loops: CDR1 SGHRS, CDR2 YFSETQ. CDR3 size: 16 residues. As DNA, the CDR3 is TGCGCCAGCAGCCCCGGGACAGGCGCCTACACAGATACGCAGTATTTT. It encodes CASSPGTGAYTDTQYF.

This clone was recorded once. The CDR3 nucleotides are TGTGCCAGCAGCTTGGCGGGAAATGAAGCTTTCTTT. Translated: CASSLAGNEAFF. The chain recombines TRBV5-5 with TRBJ1-1; D not resolved. Between the trimmed V and J ends, which lost 0 bases and 7 bases, there was a span of 7 bases. CDR1 and CDR2 from the germline V gene are SGHKS and YYEKEE (reference sequence). This CDR3 is built from 12 residues.

The V call is TRBV13, the J call TRBJ2-7, with TRBD1 matching 7 bases. The CDR3 is 14 amino acids. Trimming cost V 2 bases and J 2 bases; bases outside gene matches: 3. The germline V gene has CDR1 PRHDT and CDR2 FYEKMQ (reference sequence). The CDR3 region is CASSLKQGTYEQYF. CDR3 nucleotide sequence: TGTGCCAGCAGCTTAAAACAGGGGACCTACGAGCAGTACTTC.

The chain combines TRBV5-1 with TRBJ2-1; TRBD2 might be the D (5 bases). The CDR3 extends over 13 amino acids. Germline V gene data show CDR1 as SGHRS and CDR2 as YFSETQ. V gave up 6 bases and J gave up 8 bases, with 15 bases separating them. The CDR3 region has the DNA TGCGCCAGCACAGAATCTGGACTTTATGAGCAGTTCTTC. It codes for CASTESGLYEQFF.

The CDR3 nucleotides are TGTGCCAGCAGCTCCCCGATTGCGACAGTTTCCTACGAGCAGTACTTC. This encodes CASSSPIATVSYEQYF. The V and J genes are TRBV7-8 and TRBJ2-7; TRBD1 is a possible D gene (5 bases). Trimming left V 4 bases short and J 1 base short, with 17 bases between. The CDR3 extends over 16 amino acids. CDR1 and CDR2 from the germline V gene are SGHVS and FQNEAQ. The complete variable domain, with remaining parts taken from reference TRBV7-8 and TRBJ2-7, reads GAGVSQSPRYKVAKRGQDVALRCDPISGHVSLFWYQQALGQGPEFLTYFQNEAQLDKSGLPSDRFFAERPEGSVSTLKIQRTQQEDSAVYLCASSSPIATVSYEQYFGPGTRLTVT.

This clone has a handful of counts. The chain carries TRBV7-9 and TRBJ1-1; 7 nucleotides align to TRBD1. The CDR3 spans 14 residues. Trimming at V came to 4 bases and at J to 5 bases, leaving 7 bases not matched to a gene. Germline V gene sequence: CDR1 SEHNR, CDR2 FQNEAQ (reference sequence). The CDR3 DNA sequence: TGTGCCAGCAGCTCACACAGGGGACAAACTGAAGCTTTCTTT. Translated: CASSSHRGQTEAFF.

The chain joins TRBV7-6 to TRBJ2-7; D gene ambiguous. V shed 3 bases and J shed 1 base, with 16 bases lying between them. The germline V gene has CDR1 SGHVS and CDR2 FNYEAQ. The length of the CDR3 is 16 residues. The CDR3 DNA sequence: TGTGCCAGCAGCTTGGGTCCCAGAGACACTTCCTACGAGCAGTACTTC. Encoded protein: CASSLGPRDTSYEQYF.

The chain links TRBV9 to TRBJ2-2; no reliable D call. The V end lost 2 bases, the J end lost 4 bases, and 9 bases lay between the germline ends. This CDR3 comprises 14 residues. Germline loops: CDR1 SGDLS, CDR2 YYNGEE. CDR3 in DNA: TGTGCCAGCAGCGTCTTCGCGAGCACCGGGGAGCTGTTTTTT. This translates into CASSVFASTGELFF.

This clone has more than one count but fewer than ten. This chain connects TRBV6-5 to TRBJ1-6; 7 bases are a match to TRBD1. The CDR3 runs to 14 residues. Trimming took 7 bases from V and 12 from J; bases not matched to a gene: 12. CDR1 MNHEY and CDR2 SVGAGI come from the germline V gene. The CDR3 region is CASTPDRAVGPLHF. CDR3 nucleotides: TGTGCCAGCACTCCCGACAGGGCCGTGGGACCCCTCCACTTT.

Only one count was recorded for this clone. V gene TRBV10-3 combines with J gene TRBJ1-2, with no clear D. There are 14 residues in the CDR3. Per the germline V gene, CDR1 is ENHRY and CDR2 is SYGVKD. Trimming took off 2 bases at V and 0 bases at J, with 7 bases between the two ends. This chain's CDR3 is CAISEDRANYGYTF. For the CDR3, the DNA is TGTGCCATCAGTGAGGACCGGGCTAACTATGGCTACACCTTC.

This clone was observed a few times. The genes are TRBV28 and TRBJ2-1, with 7 bases aligning to TRBD2. The CDR3 has 15 residues. Germline V gives CDR1 MDHEN, CDR2 SYDVKM. The V gene end was trimmed by 5 bases and the J gene end by 0 bases; junction bases not matched to a gene: 4. DNA of the CDR3: TGTGCCAGCAGTACAAGCGGGGCCTCCTACAATGAGCAGTTCTTC. This encodes CASSTSGASYNEQFF.

This chain links TRBV29-1 with TRBJ1-5; tentatively, D is TRBD1 (5 bases). V lost 6 bases and J lost 6, with 15 bases in between. The CDR3 extends over 13 amino acids. CDR1 and CDR2 (germline): SQVTM, ANQGSEA. The CDR3 protein is CSVAGEGPQPQHF. The CDR3 nucleotides read TGCAGCGTCGCTGGGGAGGGGCCTCAGCCCCAGCATTTT.

In DNA, the CDR3 is TGCGCCAGCAGCTTACACCGGGACAGGGATGAAAAACTGTTTTTT. This gives the protein CASSLHRDRDEKLFF. The chain employs TRBV5-1 and TRBJ1-4; 9 bases match TRBD1. The V gene's germline CDR1 is SGHRS and CDR2 YFSETQ. Unmatched junction bases numbered 5, after V lost 2 bases and J lost 6 bases. This CDR3 has 15 amino acids.

The rearrangement links TRBV19 to TRBJ1-1; D gene unclear. CDR1 and CDR2 (germline): LNHDA, SQIVND (reference sequence). V dropped 3 bases and J dropped 0 bases, with 17 bases sitting between them. There are 17 residues in the CDR3. The CDR3 is CASSIVTAEYMNTEAFF. The CDR3 bases are TGTGCCAGTAGTATTGTAACAGCCGAGTACATGAACACTGAAGCTTTCTTT.

The chain is built from TRBV4-2 and TRBJ2-7; the match to TRBD2 covers 9 bases. The CDR3 extends over 17 amino acids. The V segment lost 0 bases and the J segment 3 bases; nucleotides outside the gene matches: 9. Germline CDR1 LGHNA, CDR2 YNFKEQ. The CDR3 DNA follows: TGTGCCAGCAGCCAAGATCTATCTAGCGGGGTGCTCTACGAGCAGTACTTC. It translates to CASSQDLSSGVLYEQYF.

This clone was seen a few times. The chain links TRBV5-1 to TRBJ2-1; D gene uncertain. This CDR3 is built from 15 residues. Germline CDR1 SGHRS, CDR2 YFSETQ. V lost 1 base and J 0 bases, leaving 8 bases between the germline ends. The CDR3 DNA sequence: TGCGCCAGCAGCTTGCCCGAGAGCTCCTACAATGAGCAGTTCTTC. Protein sequence: CASSLPESSYNEQFF.

The gene calls are TRBV19 and TRBJ1-1; 8 bases fit TRBD1. The CDR3 sequence is 15 residues long. Per the germline V gene, CDR1 is LNHDA and CDR2 is SQIVND (reference sequence). J lost 5 bases, V lost 4 bases, and 9 bases had no gene match. CDR3 protein: CASSTLGGTGTEAFF. In DNA form, the CDR3 reads TGTGCCAGTAGTACACTAGGGGGGACAGGAACTGAAGCTTTCTTT. The full variable domain, its missing parts supplied by reference TRBV19 and TRBJ1-1, is DGGITQSPKYLFRKEGQNVTLSCEQNLNHDAMYWYRQDPGQGLRLIYYSQIVNDFQKGDIAEGYSVSREKKESFPLTVTSAQKNPTAFYLCASSTLGGTGTEAFFGQGTRLTVV.

This clone was counted once. The chain recombines TRBV5-1 with TRBJ1-5; D possibly corresponds to TRBD1 (5 bases). This CDR3 is built from 19 residues. Trimming left V 7 bases short and J 0 bases short, with 26 bases between. Germline assignment: CDR1 SGHRS and CDR2 YFSETQ. Here the CDR3 DNA reads TGCGCCAGCTTCCCAATGGGGGGGACTTTCAATTATAGCAATCAGCCCCAGCATTTT. Translating it yields CASFPMGGTFNYSNQPQHF.

This clone came up once. The J gene is TRBJ2-3, the V gene TRBV28; weak D call: TRBD2 (6 bases). This CDR3 is 15 amino acids long. Trimming removed 3 bases from V and 4 bases from J, with 14 bases in between. Germline values: CDR1 MDHEN, CDR2 SYDVKM. The DNA for the CDR3 is TGTGCCAGCAGTTTTATTGGGGGGATCGCAGATACGCAGTATTTT. Its protein is CASSFIGGIADTQYF.

This clone was detected a few times. The chain uses TRBV5-6 and TRBJ1-2, with 7 bases matching TRBD1. Germline V gene data show CDR1 as SGHDT and CDR2 as YYEEEE. This CDR3 has 15 residues. J lost 2 bases, V lost 0 bases, and 4 bases had no gene match. Here the CDR3 reads CASSLGTGSNYGYTF. In DNA form, the CDR3 reads TGTGCCAGCAGCTTGGGGACAGGTTCCAACTATGGCTACACCTTC.

Notes on this clone: The junction and the germline gene differ at one end; a read error may be behind it. The J gene is TRBJ2-7, the V gene TRBV27; a possible D gene is TRBD1 (6 bases). CDR3 size: 17 residues. Germline assignment: CDR1 MNHEY and CDR2 SMNVEV (reference sequence). The CDR3 spells CASSLSSFGGLSSEQYF. CDR3 nucleotide sequence: TGTGCCAGCAGTTTATCGTCCTTTGGGGGCCTCTCCTCCGAGCAGTACTTC.

The V gene is TRBV7-9, the J gene TRBJ1-5; 11 positions agree with TRBD1. Trimming took 1 base from V and 9 from J; bases not matched to a gene: 2. The germline CDR1 and CDR2 sequences are SEHNR and FQNEAQ (reference sequence). CDR3 length: 14 residues. Here the CDR3 reads CASSLGGQGGPQHF. The CDR3 bases are TGTGCCAGCAGCTTAGGGGGACAGGGGGGGCCCCAGCATTTT. The full variable domain, completed using reference TRBV7-9 and TRBJ1-5, is DTGVSQNPRHKITKRGQNVTFRCDPISEHNRLYWYRQTLGQGPEFLTYFQNEAQLEKSRLLSDRFSAERPKGSFSTLEIQRTEQGDSAMYLCASSLGGQGGPQHFGDGTRLSIL.

V is TRBV10-3 and J is TRBJ1-4; TRBD1 matches 7 bases. The V gene's germline CDR1 is ENHRY and CDR2 SYGVKD. The CDR3 is 16 amino acids. Trimming cost V 6 bases and J 0 bases; bases outside gene matches: 7. The CDR3 DNA is TGTGCCATCAGCTCGACAGGGCTGGCAACTAATGAAAAACTGTTTTTT. Translating gives CAISSTGLATNEKLFF.

The chain couples TRBV27 to TRBJ2-1, with TRBD2 matching over 10 bases. V lost 4 bases and J lost 3; bases outside the gene matches: 6. Germline V gene data show CDR1 as MNHEY and CDR2 as SMNVEV (reference sequence). This CDR3 is built from 16 residues. Here the CDR3 reads CASSSLAGPDYNEQFF. In DNA, the CDR3 is TGTGCCAGCAGTTCACTAGCGGGGCCGGACTACAATGAGCAGTTCTTC.